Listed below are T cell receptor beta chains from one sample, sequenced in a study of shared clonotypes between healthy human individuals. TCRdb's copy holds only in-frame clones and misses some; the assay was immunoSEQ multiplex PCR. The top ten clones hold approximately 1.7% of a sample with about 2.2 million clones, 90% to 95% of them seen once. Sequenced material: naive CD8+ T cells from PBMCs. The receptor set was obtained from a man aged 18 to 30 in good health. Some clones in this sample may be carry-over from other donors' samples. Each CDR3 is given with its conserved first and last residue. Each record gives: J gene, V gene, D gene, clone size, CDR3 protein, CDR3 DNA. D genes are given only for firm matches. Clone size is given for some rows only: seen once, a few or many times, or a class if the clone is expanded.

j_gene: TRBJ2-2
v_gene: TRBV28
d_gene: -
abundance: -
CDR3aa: CASSFYPGQVNTGELFF
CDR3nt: TGTGCCAGCAGTTTTTACCCGGGACAAGTGAACACCGGGGAGCTGTTTTTT

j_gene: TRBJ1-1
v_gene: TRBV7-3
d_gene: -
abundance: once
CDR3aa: CASSLNAGGTEAFF
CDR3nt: TGTGCCAGCAGCTTAAATGCGGGTGGCACTGAAGCTTTCTTT

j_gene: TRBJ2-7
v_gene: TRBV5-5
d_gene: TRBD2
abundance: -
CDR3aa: CASSLVSGSSYEQYF
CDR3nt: TGTGCCAGCAGCTTGGTCAGCGGGAGCTCCTACGAGCAGTACTTC

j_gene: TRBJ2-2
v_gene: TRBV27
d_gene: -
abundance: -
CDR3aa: CASSLSLTGELFF
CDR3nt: TGTGCCAGCAGTTTATCCCTTACCGGGGAGCTGTTTTTT

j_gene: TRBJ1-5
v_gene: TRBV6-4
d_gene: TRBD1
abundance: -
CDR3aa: CARYGGTGEWEQPQHF
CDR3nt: TGTGCCAGATATGGGGGGACAGGGGAGTGGGAACAGCCCCAGCATTTT

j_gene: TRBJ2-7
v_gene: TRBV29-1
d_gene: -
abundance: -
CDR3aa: CSGGSFYEQYF
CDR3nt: TGCAGCGGGGGTAGTTTTTACGAGCAGTACTTC

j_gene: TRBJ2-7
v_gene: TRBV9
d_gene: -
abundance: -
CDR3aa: CASSPSGGAPYEQYF
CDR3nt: TGTGCCAGCAGCCCCTCTGGGGGAGCACCCTACGAGCAGTACTTC

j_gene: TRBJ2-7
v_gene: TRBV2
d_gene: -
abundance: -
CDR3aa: CASSGPTGYEQYF
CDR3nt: TGTGCCAGCAGTGGGCCGACAGGTTACGAGCAGTACTTC

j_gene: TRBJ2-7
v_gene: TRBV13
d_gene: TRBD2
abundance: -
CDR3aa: CASSSGTSGLPYEQYF
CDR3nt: TGTGCCAGCAGCTCGGGAACTAGCGGGCTCCCCTACGAGCAGTACTTC

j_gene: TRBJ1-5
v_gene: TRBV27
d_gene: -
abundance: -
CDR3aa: CASSPRGDAQPQHF
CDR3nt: TGTGCCAGCAGTCCGAGGGGGGATGCTCAGCCCCAGCATTTT

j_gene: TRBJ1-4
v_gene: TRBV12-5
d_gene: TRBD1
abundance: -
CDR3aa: CASGFDDRASATNEKLFF
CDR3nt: TGTGCTAGTGGCTTTGACGACAGGGCATCTGCAACTAATGAAAAACTGTTTTTT

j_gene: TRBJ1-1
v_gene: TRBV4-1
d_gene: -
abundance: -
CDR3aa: CASSRIGGDKVEAFF
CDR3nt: TGCGCCAGCAGCCGAATCGGGGGCGATAAGGTTGAAGCTTTCTTT

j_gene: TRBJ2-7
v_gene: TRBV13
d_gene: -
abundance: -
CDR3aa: CASSLRVTGPFYEQYF
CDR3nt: TGTGCCAGCAGCTTGCGCGTGACAGGACCTTTCTACGAGCAGTACTTC

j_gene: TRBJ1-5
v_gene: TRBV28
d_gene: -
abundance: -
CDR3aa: CASSDDSQPQHF
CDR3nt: TGTGCCAGCAGTGACGACAGTCAGCCCCAGCATTTT

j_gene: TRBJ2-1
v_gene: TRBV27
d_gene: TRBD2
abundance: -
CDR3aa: CASSSQLADFYNEQFF
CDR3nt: TGTGCCAGCAGTAGCCAGCTAGCGGACTTCTACAATGAGCAGTTCTTC

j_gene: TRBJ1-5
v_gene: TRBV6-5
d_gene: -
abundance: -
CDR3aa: CASSYPDRNQPQHF
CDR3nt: TGTGCCAGCAGTTACCCGGACCGAAATCAGCCCCAGCATTTT

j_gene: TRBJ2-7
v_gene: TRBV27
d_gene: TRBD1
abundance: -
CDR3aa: CASSLTQPYRGSNYEQYF
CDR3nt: TGTGCCAGCAGTTTAACCCAACCCTACAGGGGGTCCAACTACGAGCAGTACTTC

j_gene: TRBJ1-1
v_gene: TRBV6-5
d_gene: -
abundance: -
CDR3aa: CASSYGPLTEAFF
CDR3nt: TGTGCCAGCAGTTACGGGCCACTCACTGAAGCTTTCTTT

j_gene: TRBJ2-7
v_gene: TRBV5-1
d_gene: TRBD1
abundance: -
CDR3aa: CASSFGTGGFEQYF
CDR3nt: TGCGCCAGCAGCTTCGGGACAGGGGGATTCGAGCAGTACTTC

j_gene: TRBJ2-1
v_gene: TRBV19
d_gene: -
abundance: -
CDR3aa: CASSMRGISYNEQFF
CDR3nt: TGTGCCAGTAGTATGAGGGGGATCTCCTACAATGAGCAGTTCTTC

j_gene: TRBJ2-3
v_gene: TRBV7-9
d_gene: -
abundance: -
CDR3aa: CASSLGIAADTQYF
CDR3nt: TGTGCCAGCAGCTTAGGGATAGCGGCAGATACGCAGTATTTT

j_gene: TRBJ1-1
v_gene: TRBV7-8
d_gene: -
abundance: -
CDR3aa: CASSYVGRFRMNTEAFF
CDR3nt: TGTGCCAGCAGCTACGTAGGGAGGTTTAGGATGAACACTGAAGCTTTCTTT

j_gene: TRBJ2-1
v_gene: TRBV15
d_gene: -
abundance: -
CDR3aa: CATSREDFTYNEQFF
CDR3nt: TGTGCCACCAGCAGAGAGGACTTTACCTACAATGAGCAGTTCTTC

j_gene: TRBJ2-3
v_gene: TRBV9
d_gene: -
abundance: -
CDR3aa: CASSVGRTGSDTQYF
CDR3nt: TGTGCCAGCAGCGTGGGCAGGACGGGGAGCGATACGCAGTATTTT

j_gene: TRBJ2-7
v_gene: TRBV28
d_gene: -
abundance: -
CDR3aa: CASSNTAKYPYEQYF
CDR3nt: TGTGCCAGCAGTAACACCGCAAAGTACCCCTACGAGCAGTACTTC

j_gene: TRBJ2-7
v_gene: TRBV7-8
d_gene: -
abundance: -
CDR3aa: CASSLVGSATYEQYF
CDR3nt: TGTGCCAGCAGCTTAGTGGGGTCGGCGACCTACGAGCAGTACTTC

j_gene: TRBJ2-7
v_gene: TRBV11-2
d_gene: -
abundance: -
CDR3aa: CASSLELGLSYEQYF
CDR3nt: TGTGCCAGCAGCTTAGAGTTGGGACTCTCCTACGAGCAGTACTTC

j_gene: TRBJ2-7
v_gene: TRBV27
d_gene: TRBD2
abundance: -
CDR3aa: CASSTGKPGLAGALFGEQYF
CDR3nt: TGTGCCAGCAGTACCGGGAAACCGGGACTAGCGGGAGCGCTTTTTGGGGAGCAGTACTTC

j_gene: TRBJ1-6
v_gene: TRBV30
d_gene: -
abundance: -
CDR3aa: CAWSVPEVNSPLHF
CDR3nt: TGTGCCTGGAGTGTACCCGAAGTGAATTCACCCCTCCACTTT